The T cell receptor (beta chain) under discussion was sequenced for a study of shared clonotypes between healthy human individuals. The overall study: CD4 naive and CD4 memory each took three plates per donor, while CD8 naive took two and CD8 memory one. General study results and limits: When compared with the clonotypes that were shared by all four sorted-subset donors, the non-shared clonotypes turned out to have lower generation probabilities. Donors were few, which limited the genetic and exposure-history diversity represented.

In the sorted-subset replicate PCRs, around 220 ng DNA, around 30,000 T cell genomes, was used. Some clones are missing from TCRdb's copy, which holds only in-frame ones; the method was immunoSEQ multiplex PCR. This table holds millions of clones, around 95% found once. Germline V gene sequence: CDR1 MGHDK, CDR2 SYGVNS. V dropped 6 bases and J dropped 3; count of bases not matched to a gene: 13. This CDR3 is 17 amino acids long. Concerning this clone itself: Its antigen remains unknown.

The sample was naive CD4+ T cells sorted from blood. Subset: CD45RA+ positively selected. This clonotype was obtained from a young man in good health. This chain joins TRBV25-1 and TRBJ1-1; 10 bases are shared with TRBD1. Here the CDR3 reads CASRATGGRKIDTEAFF. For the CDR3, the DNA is TGTGCCAGCAGGGCGACAGGGGGCAGAAAGATTGACACTGAAGCTTTCTTT. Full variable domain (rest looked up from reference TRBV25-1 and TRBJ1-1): EADIYQTPRYLVIGTGKKITLECSQTMGHDKMYWYQQDPGMELHLIHYSYGVNSTEKGDLSSESTVSRIRTEHFPLTLESARPSHTSQYLCASRATGGRKIDTEAFFGQGTRLTVV.